This passage covers 5 T cell receptor beta chains from one sample sequenced in a study of T cell responses to AZD1222 COVID-19 vaccine. The protocol was immunoSEQ multiplex PCR, while the TCRdb copy is restricted to in-frame clones and leaves out a portion. The table shows more than 100,000 clones, with more than 85% occurring only once. The sample was peripheral blood, taken 28 days after the second AZD1222 dose. The receptors originated from an adult who received the AZD1222 COVID-19 vaccine.

The rearrangement links TRBV19 to TRBJ1-2; D call uncertain. The CDR3 sequence is 13 residues long. Trimming pared 5 bases from V and 10 bases from J, leaving 17 bases between. Germline V gene sequence: CDR1 LNHDA, CDR2 SQIVND (reference sequence). The CDR3 spells CASSEGGGSDYTF. DNA for the CDR3: TGTGCCAGTAGTGAGGGAGGTGGCAGTGACTACACCTTC.

The chain links TRBV18 to TRBJ2-2; D remains unclear. The CDR3 has 12 amino acids. V was cut by 0 bases and J by 11 bases, with 7 bases left in between. Germline CDR1 KGHSH, CDR2 LQKENI. Here the CDR3 reads CASSPPSRELFF. The CDR3 region has the DNA TGTGCCAGCTCACCACCCAGTAGAGAGCTGTTTTTT.

The genes are TRBV7-9 and TRBJ1-4; no clear D. This CDR3 contains 16 residues. Germline lookup yields CDR1 SEHNR and CDR2 FQNEAQ (reference sequence). V lost 4 bases to trimming and J lost 4 bases, with 16 bases between them. The CDR3 spells CASSSRTGRDNEKLFF. In DNA, the CDR3 is TGTGCCAGCAGCTCCCGGACCGGCCGGGATAATGAAAAACTGTTTTTT.

CDR3 sequence: CASCLSESSYNEQFF. The CDR3 DNA reads TGTGCCAGCTGCCTCAGCGAGAGCTCCTACAATGAGCAGTTCTTC. This chain joins TRBV6-5 and TRBJ2-1; D gene uncertain. This CDR3 spans 15 amino acids. CDR1 and CDR2 (germline): MNHEY, SVGAGI. V lost 8 bases and J lost 0, with 14 bases in between.

V usage is TRBV7-9 and J usage is TRBJ1-1, with D tentatively TRBD1 (6 bases). Trimming took 6 bases from V and 5 from J, leaving 10 bases between them. The germline V gene has CDR1 SEHNR and CDR2 FQNEAQ (reference sequence). The CDR3 is 12 residues long. The CDR3, as DNA: TGTGCCAGCAGACTCCAGGGGACTGAAGCTTTCTTT. Its protein product is CASRLQGTEAFF.